This T cell receptor (beta chain) emerged from a study of early T cells in non-severe SARS-CoV-2 infection. Study summary: The authors sequenced bulk RNA from unsorted whole blood, leaving chains unpaired. The study's findings and limits: Clonotype matching in VDJdb favored anti-spike CD8 responses and did not capture private and CD4 specificities.

Concerning this clonotype itself: Antigen: not known.

The TCR library protocol attached unique molecular identifiers to the individual cDNA molecules. TCRdb independently ran MiXCR on the 5' RACE reads; one entry per CDR3 protein. The table lists roughly 69,000 distinct CDR3 sequences, roughly a tenth of them singletons. V dropped 4 bases and J dropped 4 bases, with 19 bases sitting between them. This CDR3 spans 15 amino acids. CDR1 and CDR2 from the germline V gene are DFQATT and SNEGSKA (reference sequence). The TCR was taken from an adult who was a healthcare worker with PCR-confirmed SARS-CoV-2 infection or an uninfected control (not recorded which). V and J are TRBV20-1 and TRBJ1-2; no clear D gene. Material for sequencing was whole blood. The CDR3 DNA reads as TGCAGTGCTACCCTCGACCGTACAACTTTCTATGGCTACACCTTC. Translating gives CSATLDRTTFYGYTF.